These T cell receptor beta chains were read from a single sample in a study of T cell changes during pregnancy in multiple sclerosis. Sequencing used immunoSEQ multiplex PCR; TCRdb keeps in-frame clones, though not all of them. Among approximately 46,000 clones listed, 80% to 90% were seen once. This material consisted of CD8+ T cells from peripheral blood mononuclear cells, taken in the second trimester of pregnancy. The source is a female donor with multiple sclerosis, enrolled in a pregnancy study. The CDR3 runs from the conserved cysteine through the conserved F or W. D genes are given only for firm matches. Expanded clones get a size class; other rows say once, few or many, or leave the size out.

TRBD1,TRBJ1-2,TRBV29-1,-,TGCAGCGTGGGGGACAGCTTATCGTCCTATGGCTACACCTTC,CSVGDSLSSYGYTF
-,TRBJ1-1,TRBV5-6,-,TGTGCCAGCAGCTTCGGGTGGACAGAAGCTTTCTTT,CASSFGWTEAFF
-,TRBJ2-6,TRBV5-6,-,TGTGCCAGCAGCTCGGGGGAGGACGCCTCCTCTGGGGCCAACGTCCTGACTTTC,CASSSGEDASSGANVLTF
TRBD1,TRBJ1-2,TRBV6-5,-,TGTGCCAGCAGTAGAACAGGGGACTATGGCTACACCTTC,CASSRTGDYGYTF
-,TRBJ1-1,TRBV7-2,few,TGTGCCAGCAGCTTAATACTTCTAGGGGACACTGAAGCTTTCTTT,CASSLILLGDTEAFF
-,TRBJ1-1,TRBV7-9,-,TGTGCCAGCAGCCCAGAGGGCACTGAAGCTTTCTTT,CASSPEGTEAFF
-,TRBJ2-1,TRBV2,-,TGTGCCAGCAGTGATAGCCGAAATGAGCAGTTCTTC,CASSDSRNEQFF
-,TRBJ1-1,TRBV15,-,TGTGCCACCAGCAGACGAGGGCCTAACACTGAAGCTTTCTTT,CATSRRGPNTEAFF
-,TRBJ1-5,TRBV19,-,TGTGCCAGTAGTATAAGTATGGCCGGCAATCAGCCCCAGCATTTT,CASSISMAGNQPQHF
-,TRBJ2-1,TRBV7-6,-,TGTGCCAGCAGCTCCCCTCAGTCCTCCTACAATGAGCAGTTCTTC,CASSSPQSSYNEQFF
TRBD1,TRBJ2-2,TRBV23-1,-,TGCGCCAGCATATCCACAGGGGGCAAAGGATTCACGAACACCGGGGAGCTGTTTTTT,CASISTGGKGFTNTGELFF
-,TRBJ2-4,TRBV19,-,TGTGCCAGTAGTACCCGTCTAGCCAAAAACATTCAGTACTTC,CASSTRLAKNIQYF
TRBD1,TRBJ1-1,TRBV2,-,TGTGCCAGCAGGATGACAGGGGAGCAGACTGAAGCTTTCTTT,CASRMTGEQTEAFF
-,TRBJ2-1,TRBV11-2,-,TGTGCCAGCAGCTTAGGTGTCGGCCACAGCTCCTACAATGAGCAGTTCTTC,CASSLGVGHSSYNEQFF
-,TRBJ2-7,TRBV27,-,TGTGCCAGCAGTTTTCTAGGGGGAGAGGGTACCTACGAGCAGTACTTC,CASSFLGGEGTYEQYF
TRBD1,TRBJ2-5,TRBV7-8,-,TGTGCCAGCAGCCCCGGGACAGGGCCCGAGACCCAGTACTTC,CASSPGTGPETQYF
TRBD1,TRBJ1-1,TRBV4-2,few,TGTGCCAGCAGCCAAATGGAAGGGGGCGATGTCTCTGAAGCTTTCTTT,CASSQMEGGDVSEAFF
TRBD1,TRBJ2-7,TRBV27,once,TGTGCCAGCAGCCAGACCCAGGGGGATGTATTCTACGAGCAGTACTTC,CASSQTQGDVFYEQYF
-,TRBJ2-7,TRBV11-2,-,TGTGCCAGCAGCTTTTCACAGGGATCTACCTACGAGCAGTACTTC,CASSFSQGSTYEQYF
-,TRBJ2-2,TRBV6-5,-,TGTGCCAGCAGTACACCGGGTACCTCTACCGGGGAGCTGTTTTTT,CASSTPGTSTGELFF
TRBD1,TRBJ2-7,TRBV5-4,-,TGTGCCAGCAGCGCTCAGGGGGAAACCTACGAGCAGTACTTC,CASSAQGETYEQYF
-,TRBJ1-1,TRBV7-2,-,TGTGCCAGCAGCCAACGACAGAAAAACACTGAAGCTTTCTTT,CASSQRQKNTEAFF
-,TRBJ2-5,TRBV19,-,TGTGCCAGTAGTTCCGGACAACACCAAGAGACCCAGTACTTC,CASSSGQHQETQYF
TRBD1,TRBJ1-1,TRBV9,few,TGTGCCAGCAGCGTAGCGGGGACAGACCGAGAAGCTTTCTTT,CASSVAGTDREAFF
TRBD1,TRBJ1-2,TRBV4-1,-,TGCGCCAGCAGCCAGACAGGGTTCTATGGCTACACCTTC,CASSQTGFYGYTF
TRBD1,TRBJ1-2,TRBV10-1,-,TGCGCCAGCAGGGAGGGGGAAAGGGACAGGCGAGAAAACACTAACTATGGCTACACCTTC,CASREGERDRRENTNYGYTF
TRBD1,TRBJ1-1,TRBV7-9,once,TGTGCCAGCAGCCTTGGGACAGGCACTGAAGCTTTCTTT,CASSLGTGTEAFF
-,TRBJ2-3,TRBV2,-,TGTGCCAGCTGCGGACTAGATACGCAGTATTTT,CASCGLDTQYF
-,TRBJ1-5,TRBV6-1,-,TGTGCCAGCAGGTCTCTTCTCAATCAGCCCCAGCATTTT,CASRSLLNQPQHF
-,TRBJ2-7,TRBV7-9,once,TGTGCCAGCAGTCGAATTGCGATTCAGCAGTACTTC,CASSRIAIQQYF
-,TRBJ1-2,TRBV5-6,-,TGTGCCAGCAGCTTGCCGCAGCAGGACTATGGCTACACCTTC,CASSLPQQDYGYTF
TRBD1,TRBJ2-1,TRBV2,-,TGTGCCAGACGGGACAGAACCAATGAGCAGTTCTTC,CARRDRTNEQFF
-,TRBJ2-2,TRBV5-6,-,TGTGCCAGCAGCTACGGGACTTTCAGGAACACCGGGGAGCTGTTTTTT,CASSYGTFRNTGELFF
-,TRBJ2-3,TRBV6-4,-,TGTGCCAGCAGTGCGGGTAGCGGAAACACAGATACGCAGTATTTT,CASSAGSGNTDTQYF
TRBD1,TRBJ1-1,TRBV19,-,TGTGCCAGTAGTATAGACAGGGGGACTGAAGCTTTCTTT,CASSIDRGTEAFF
-,TRBJ2-3,TRBV11-1,-,TGTGCCAGCAGCTTATTATGGGGGGGCCGTACAGATACGCAGTATTTT,CASSLLWGGRTDTQYF
-,TRBJ2-3,TRBV13,-,TGTGCCAGCAGTTTCGGGAGAGATACGCAGTATTTT,CASSFGRDTQYF
TRBD2,TRBJ2-5,TRBV28,-,TGTGCCAGCAGTTATGGGGAGGGGAGTCCGGCCCAAGAGACCCAGTACTTC,CASSYGEGSPAQETQYF
-,TRBJ2-2,TRBV7-8,many,TGTGCCAGCAGCGTCCAGGGTAACACCGGGGAGCTGTTTTTT,CASSVQGNTGELFF
TRBD2,TRBJ2-2,TRBV13,-,TGTGCCAGCAGCTCGGGACTAGCGGGGTTCACCGGGGAGCTGTTTTTT,CASSSGLAGFTGELFF
-,TRBJ2-3,TRBV9,-,TGTGCCAGCAGCGCAAACCAGGATACGCAGTATTTT,CASSANQDTQYF
-,TRBJ2-6,TRBV7-6,-,TGTGCCAGCAGCTTAACGGTCTCTGGGGCCAACGTCCTGACTTTC,CASSLTVSGANVLTF
-,TRBJ1-2,TRBV5-1,-,TGCGCCAGCAGCCAGACAGCGGGCTATGGCTACACCTTC,CASSQTAGYGYTF
-,TRBJ2-1,TRBV11-2,-,TGTGCCAGCAGCTCCGAGCGACGCAGCAATGAGCAGTTCTTC,CASSSERRSNEQFF
-,TRBJ2-5,TRBV19,-,TGTGCCAGTAGTGAAAGCGAGGAGGGTACGAAACAAGAGACCCAGTACTTC,CASSESEEGTKQETQYF
TRBD1,TRBJ1-5,TRBV15,once,TGTGCCACCAGCAGAGGTGACAGGGGGAGCAATCAGCCCCAGCATTTT,CATSRGDRGSNQPQHF
TRBD1,TRBJ1-5,TRBV4-1,-,TGCGCCAGCAGCCAGGAACCGGGACAGGGGGCCGGTCAGCCCCAGCATTTT,CASSQEPGQGAGQPQHF
TRBD1,TRBJ1-6,TRBV27,-,TGTGCCAGCACCCCCGGGACAGGGAATTCACCCCTCCACTTT,CASTPGTGNSPLHF
TRBD1,TRBJ1-2,TRBV5-5,-,TGTGCCAGCAGCTTGTGGGGGACAGGGGAAGGGTACTATGGCTACACCTTC,CASSLWGTGEGYYGYTF
-,TRBJ2-3,TRBV18,-,TGTGCCAGCTCACCCTATCGCACAGATACGCAGTATTTT,CASSPYRTDTQYF
-,TRBJ1-2,TRBV29-1,-,TGCAGCGTTGAAGTTCCGGACAAGGATGGCTACACCTTC,CSVEVPDKDGYTF